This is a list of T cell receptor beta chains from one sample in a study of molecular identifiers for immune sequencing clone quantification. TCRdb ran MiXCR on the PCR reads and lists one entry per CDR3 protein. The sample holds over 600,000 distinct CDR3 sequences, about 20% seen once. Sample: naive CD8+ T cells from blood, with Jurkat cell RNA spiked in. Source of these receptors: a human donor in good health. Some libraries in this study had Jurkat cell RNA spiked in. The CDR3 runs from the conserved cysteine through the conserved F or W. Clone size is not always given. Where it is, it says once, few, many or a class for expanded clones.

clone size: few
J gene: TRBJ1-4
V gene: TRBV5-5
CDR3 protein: CASSPDLTWANEKLFF

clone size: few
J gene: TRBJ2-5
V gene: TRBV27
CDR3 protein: CASSGLQETQHF

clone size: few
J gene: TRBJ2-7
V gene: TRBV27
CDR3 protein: CASSLRGRQLYEQYF

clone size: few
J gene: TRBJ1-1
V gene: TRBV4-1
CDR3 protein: CASSQRTGGTDTEAFF

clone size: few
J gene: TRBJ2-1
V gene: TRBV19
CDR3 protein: CASSSDSSSYNEQFF

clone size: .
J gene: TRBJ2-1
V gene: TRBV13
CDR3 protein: CASSLGTEQLF

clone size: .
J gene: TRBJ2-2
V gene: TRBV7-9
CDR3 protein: CAGPRGRGTGELSF

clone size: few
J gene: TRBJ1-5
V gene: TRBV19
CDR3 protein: CASSEVKGYQPQHF

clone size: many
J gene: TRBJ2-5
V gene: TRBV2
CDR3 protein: CASSELGAETQYF

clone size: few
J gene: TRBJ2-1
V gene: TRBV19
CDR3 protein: CASSTSGFSGYNEQFF

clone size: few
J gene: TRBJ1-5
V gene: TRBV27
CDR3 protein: CASSLSGGGNNQPQHF

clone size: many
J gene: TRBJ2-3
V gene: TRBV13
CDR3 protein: CASSLRTPGVTDTQYF

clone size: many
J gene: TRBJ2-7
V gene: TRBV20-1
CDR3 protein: CSARKRSSYEQYF

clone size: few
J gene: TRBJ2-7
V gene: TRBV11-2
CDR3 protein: CASSLGASASYEQYF

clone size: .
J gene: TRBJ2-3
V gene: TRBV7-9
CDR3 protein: CASSSWISGGHTDTQYF

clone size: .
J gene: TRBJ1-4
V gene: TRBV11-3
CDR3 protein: CASSLDLGATNEKLFF

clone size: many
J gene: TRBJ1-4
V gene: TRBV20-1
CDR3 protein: CSARRHATNEKLFF

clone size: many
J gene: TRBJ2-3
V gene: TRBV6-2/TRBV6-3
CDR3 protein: CASSPDWDGADTQYF

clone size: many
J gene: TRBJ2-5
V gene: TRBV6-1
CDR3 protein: CASSEALLTSEKETQYF

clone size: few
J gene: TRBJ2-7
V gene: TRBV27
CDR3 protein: CASSPLDRTYEQYF

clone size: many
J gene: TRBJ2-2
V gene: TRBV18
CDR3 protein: CASSGTGNTGELFF

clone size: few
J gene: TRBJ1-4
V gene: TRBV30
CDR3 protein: CAWRGRGLANEKLFF

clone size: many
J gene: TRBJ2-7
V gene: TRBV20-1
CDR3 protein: CSAADRGLSYEQYF

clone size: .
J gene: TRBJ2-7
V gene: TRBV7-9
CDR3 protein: CASSGKSDYEQYF

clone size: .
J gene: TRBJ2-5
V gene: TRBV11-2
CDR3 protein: CASSLGRWGQETQYF

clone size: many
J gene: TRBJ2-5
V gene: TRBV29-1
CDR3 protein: CSVEVSGEEETQYF

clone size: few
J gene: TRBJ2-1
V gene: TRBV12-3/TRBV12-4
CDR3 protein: CASRDPIGGNEQFF

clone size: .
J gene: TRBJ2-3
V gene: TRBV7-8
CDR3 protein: CASSDRLAGPDTQYF

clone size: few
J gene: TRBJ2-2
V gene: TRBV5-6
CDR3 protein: CASSLIRSANTGELFF

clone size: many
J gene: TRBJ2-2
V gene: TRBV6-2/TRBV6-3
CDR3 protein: CASRRADTGELFF

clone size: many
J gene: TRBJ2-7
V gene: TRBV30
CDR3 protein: CAWRGLGSYEQYF

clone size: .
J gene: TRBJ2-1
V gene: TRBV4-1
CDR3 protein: CASSQWGANNEQFF

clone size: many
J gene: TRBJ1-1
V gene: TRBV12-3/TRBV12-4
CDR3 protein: CASSLGVGTEAFF

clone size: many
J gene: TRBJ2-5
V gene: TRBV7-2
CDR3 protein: CASSLGLTSGGKKTQYF

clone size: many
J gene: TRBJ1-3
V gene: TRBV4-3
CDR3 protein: CASSHGTGSGNTIYF

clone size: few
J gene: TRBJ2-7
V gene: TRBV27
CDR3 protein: CASSLISSGGGTYEQYF

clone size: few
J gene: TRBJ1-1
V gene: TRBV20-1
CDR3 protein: CSAEQGYTEAFF

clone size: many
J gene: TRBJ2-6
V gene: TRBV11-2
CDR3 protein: CASTPLLAGSGANVLTF